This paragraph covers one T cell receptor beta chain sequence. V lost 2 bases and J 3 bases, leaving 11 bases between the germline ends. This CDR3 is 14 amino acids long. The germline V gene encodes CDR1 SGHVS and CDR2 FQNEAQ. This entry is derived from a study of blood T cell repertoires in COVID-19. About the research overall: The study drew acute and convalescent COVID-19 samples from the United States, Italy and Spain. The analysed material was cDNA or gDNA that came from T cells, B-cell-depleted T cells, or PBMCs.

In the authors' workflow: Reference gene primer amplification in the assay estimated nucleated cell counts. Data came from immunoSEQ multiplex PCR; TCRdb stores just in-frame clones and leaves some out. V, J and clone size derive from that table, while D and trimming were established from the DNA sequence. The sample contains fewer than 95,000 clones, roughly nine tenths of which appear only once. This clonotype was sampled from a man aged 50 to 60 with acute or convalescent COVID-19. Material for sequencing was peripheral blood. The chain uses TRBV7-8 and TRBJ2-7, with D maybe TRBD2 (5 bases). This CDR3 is CASSLSGVIYEQYF. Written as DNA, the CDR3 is TGTGCCAGCAGCTTATCCGGGGTAATCTACGAGCAGTACTTC.